The table lists the clone carrying this T cell receptor (beta chain) with many counts. The target antigen is unknown. The data are from a study of human T cells and chemical hapten exposure. About the research overall: Donors were sensitized with 2% DPC on the upper inner arm. Study-level points and caveats: There was a positive correlation between PT1 expanded TCR counts and patch test score. Compared with pre-sensitization or healthy control sets, expanded TCRs clustered more.

The CDR3 totals 14 residues. Trimming removed 3 bases at V and 7 bases at J, with 10 bases between. Germline lookup yields CDR1 KGHSH and CDR2 LQKENI. TCRdb fed the RACE reads into MiXCR, producing one record per CDR3 protein. The repertoire consists of 75,000 to 90,000 distinct CDR3 sequences, with less than 14% occurring once and the leading ten covering about 3.5%. The time point: patch test 3, about 24 weeks after DPC sensitization. Treatment of the sample: therapeutic diphenylcyclopropenone sensitization with weekly scalp DPC. Sequenced here: whole blood, sampled in connection with sensitization to the hapten diphenylcyclopropenone (DPC). The sequence came from a woman between 50 and 59 years old with alopecia areata. Some clones in this sample may be carry-over from other donors' samples. J is TRBJ1-6 and V is TRBV18; D is uncertain. In DNA, the CDR3 is TGTGCCAGCTCACCCGGGATACGAAATTCACCCCTCCACTTT. Translated, it gives CASSPGIRNSPLHF.